The 21 T cell receptor beta chains below were found in one sample sequenced in a study of blood T cell repertoires in COVID-19. The protocol was immunoSEQ multiplex PCR, while the TCRdb copy is restricted to in-frame clones and leaves out a portion. The table has approximately 480,000 clones, about 91% seen once; the top ten hold around 0.95%. The specimen was peripheral blood. The receptors derive from a man aged 18 to 30 with COVID-19, enrolled during active disease.

The rearrangement links TRBV10-2 to TRBJ1-6; 8 positions match TRBD1. The CDR3 extends over 13 amino acids. Looked up from germline, CDR1 is WSHSY and CDR2 is SAAADI. The V segment lost 11 bases and the J segment 10 bases; nucleotides outside the gene matches: 10. CDR3 residues: CASGGNLGSPLHF. The CDR3 nucleotides are TGCGCCTCAGGGGGCAATTTGGGATCACCCCTCCACTTT.

The gene calls are TRBV23-1 and TRBJ2-7, with 9 bases matching TRBD1. TRBV23-1 is sorted into the ORF group, with uncertain function. Trimming took 6 bases from V and 0 from J; bases not matched to a gene: 9. The CDR3 loop spans 16 amino acids. The CDR3 bases are TGCGCCAGCAGATCCTTAGGACAGGGGTCCTCCTACGAGCAGTACTTC. Its protein product is CASRSLGQGSSYEQYF.

The V and J genes are TRBV7-9 and TRBJ2-1; no reliable D call. Trimming removed 1 base from V and 8 bases from J, with 9 bases in between. This CDR3 is 13 amino acids long. CDR1 and CDR2 (germline): SEHNR, FQNEAQ (reference sequence). CDR3 DNA: TGTGCCAGCAGCTTAGGAGCCGGAGATGAGCAGTTCTTC. It yields the protein CASSLGAGDEQFF.

The chain uses TRBV11-3 and TRBJ2-1; 9 nucleotides agree with TRBD2. The CDR3 runs 15 residues. The junction had 7 bases not matched to a gene; V was cut back by 2 bases and J by 8 bases. The germline V gene encodes CDR1 SGHNT and CDR2 YENEEA. CDR3 sequence (DNA): TGTGCCAGCAGCTTAACAGCGGGAGGCGAACATGAGCAGTTCTTC. It codes for CASSLTAGGEHEQFF. The variable domain in full, with the rest retrieved from reference TRBV11-3 and TRBJ2-1, is EAGVVQSPRYKIIEKKQPVAFWCNPISGHNTLYWYLQNLGQGPELLIRYENEEAVDDSQLPKDRFSAERLKGVDSTLKIQPAELGDSAVYLCASSLTAGGEHEQFFGPGTRLTVL.

This clone was picked up one time. The rearrangement links TRBV7-8 to TRBJ2-3; 7 bases line up with TRBD2. This CDR3 spans 16 amino acids. Germline V gene data show CDR1 as SGHVS and CDR2 as FQNEAQ. The V segment lost 5 bases and the J segment 5 bases; nucleotides outside the gene matches: 13. The CDR3, as DNA: TGTGCCAGCAGCGGAGACGACCGACTAGCCCAAGATACGCAGTATTTT. Its translation is CASSGDDRLAQDTQYF.

V gene TRBV2 combines with J gene TRBJ2-2; D is uncertain. Germline V gene sequence: CDR1 SNHLY, CDR2 FYNNEI. This CDR3 is 11 amino acids long. V was shortened by 4 bases and J by 6 bases, with 3 bases between the two germline ends. This chain's CDR3 is CASSVSGELFF. The CDR3, as DNA: TGTGCCAGCAGTGTATCCGGGGAGCTGTTTTTT.

V and J are TRBV19 and TRBJ2-2; D perhaps matches TRBD2 (6 bases). CDR1 and CDR2 (germline): LNHDA, SQIVND (reference sequence). V lost 1 base to trimming and J lost 0 bases, with 6 bases between them. The CDR3 is 15 amino acids. The CDR3 coding sequence is TGTGCCAGTAGTATAGGGACTACGAACACCGGGGAGCTGTTTTTT. Translating gives CASSIGTTNTGELFF. The variable domain in full, with the rest retrieved from reference TRBV19 and TRBJ2-2, is DGGITQSPKYLFRKEGQNVTLSCEQNLNHDAMYWYRQDPGQGLRLIYYSQIVNDFQKGDIAEGYSVSREKKESFPLTVTSAQKNPTAFYLCASSIGTTNTGELFFGEGSRLTVL.

For the CDR3, the DNA is TGTGCCAGCAGCTACAGACTAGCGGGAAGTCCCTACGAGCAGTACTTC. It encodes CASSYRLAGSPYEQYF. This chain links TRBV11-3 with TRBJ2-7, with 11 bases aligning to TRBD2. CDR1 is SGHNT and CDR2 is YENEEA in the germline V gene. The J segment lost 2 bases and the V segment lost 4 bases, leaving 7 bases of the junction unmatched. The CDR3 runs to 16 residues.

The chain employs TRBV12-3 or TRBV12-4 and TRBJ2-7; possible D gene TRBD1, 6 bases. The CDR3 covers 13 residues. V lost 2 bases and J lost 4, with 9 bases in between. The CDR3 loop is CASSLRRGYEQYF. CDR3 DNA sequence: TGTGCCAGCAGTTTACGTAGGGGGTACGAGCAGTACTTC.

V usage is TRBV24-1 and J usage is TRBJ2-5, with D uncertain. CDR1 is KGHDR and CDR2 is SFDVKD in the germline V gene. The V end was cut by 0 bases, the J end by 4 bases, with 14 bases between. CDR3 length equals 16 residues. CDR3 in DNA: TGTGCCACCAGTGATTTGATGGGTCACGGCGGAGAGACCCAGTACTTC. Translation: CATSDLMGHGGETQYF.

V usage is TRBV3-1 (or the pseudogene TRBV3-2) and J usage is TRBJ2-2; D is uncertain. This CDR3 is built from 17 residues. Trimming pared 0 bases from V and 2 bases from J, leaving 13 bases between. Germline V gene lookup returns CDR1 LGHDT and CDR2 YNNKEL (reference sequence). The CDR3 spells CASSQDRNLRNTGELFF. The DNA for the CDR3 is TGTGCCAGCAGCCAAGATCGAAATCTACGAAACACCGGGGAGCTGTTTTTT.

This chain links TRBV18 with TRBJ2-3; D gene ambiguous. This CDR3 is built from 12 residues. V lost 3 bases to trimming and J lost 5 bases, with 6 bases between them. Looked up from germline, CDR1 is KGHSH and CDR2 is LQKENI. CDR3 nucleotides: TGTGCCAGCTCACCGACACTAGATACGCAGTATTTT. The encoded protein is CASSPTLDTQYF.

The chain carries TRBV5-1 and TRBJ2-1; 8 nucleotides agree with TRBD2. V shed 3 bases and J 7 bases; nucleotides not matched to a gene: 6. This CDR3 region has 14 residues. Germline-derived CDR1 and CDR2 are SGHRS and YFSETQ. CDR3 nucleotide sequence: TGCGCCAGCAGCTCTGGACTAGCTGCGAATGAGCAGTTCTTC. Its translation: CASSSGLAANEQFF.

V and J are TRBV7-7 and TRBJ2-2; 9 nucleotides align to TRBD1. V lost 3 bases to trimming and J lost 7 bases; unmatched junction nucleotides: 0. The germline V gene has CDR1 SSHAT and CDR2 FNYEAQ (reference sequence). This CDR3 region has 13 residues. DNA of the CDR3: TGTGCCAGCAGCTTGGACAGGGGCGGGGAGCTGTTTTTT. Protein product: CASSLDRGGELFF. The whole variable domain, filled in from reference TRBV7-7 and TRBJ2-2, reads GAGVSQSPRYKVTKRGQDVTLRCDPISSHATLYWYQQALGQGPEFLTYFNYEAQPDKSGLPSDRFSAERPEGSISTLTIQRTEQRDSAMYRCASSLDRGGELFFGEGSRLTVL.

This clone was observed a handful of times. The V call is TRBV5-4, the J call TRBJ2-7; TRBD2 agrees at 9 bases. V lost 0 bases to trimming and J lost 10 bases; unmatched junction nucleotides: 8. The CDR3 consists of 14 residues. Germline V gives CDR1 SGHNT, CDR2 YYREEE (reference sequence). CDR3 residues: CASSLESLAGAQYF. For the CDR3, the DNA is TGTGCCAGCAGCTTGGAGAGCTTAGCGGGAGCTCAGTACTTC.

The CDR3 sequence is CASSTRLSEQYF. CDR3 coding DNA: TGTGCCAGTAGTACGCGATTGTCCGAGCAGTACTTC. The chain is built from TRBV19 and TRBJ2-7; D ambiguous. Germline V gene lookup returns CDR1 LNHDA and CDR2 SQIVND (reference sequence). The CDR3 is made up of 12 amino acids. Trimming shortened V by 4 bases and J by 6 bases, and 10 bases separated the two germline ends.

This sequence joins TRBV5-4 and TRBJ2-1; D remains ambiguous. Germline V gene data show CDR1 as SGHNT and CDR2 as YYREEE (reference sequence). This CDR3 is 11 amino acids long. Trimming stripped 3 bases from V and 8 bases from J, with 6 bases between. This CDR3 reads CASSYSDEQFF. The CDR3 DNA reads TGTGCCAGCAGCTACAGTGATGAGCAGTTCTTC.

The chain employs TRBV5-1 and TRBJ2-5, with D perhaps TRBD2 (6 bases). The CDR3 extends over 14 amino acids. Germline V gene data show CDR1 as SGHRS and CDR2 as YFSETQ. V dropped 0 bases and J dropped 5 bases, with 11 bases sitting between them. CDR3 sequence: CASSLAAGRETQYF. In DNA form, the CDR3 reads TGCGCCAGCAGCTTGGCCGCAGGGAGGGAGACCCAGTACTTC.

This clone was picked up one time. The rearrangement joins TRBV5-1 to TRBJ2-3; 13 bases match TRBD2. The V gene's germline CDR1 is SGHRS and CDR2 YFSETQ. The CDR3 is 18 amino acids. The J segment lost 1 base and the V segment lost 1 base, leaving 6 bases of the junction unmatched. CDR3 bases: TGCGCCAGCAGCTTGAGACTAGCGGGAGGAGTCGGCACAGATACGCAGTATTTT. This translates into CASSLRLAGGVGTDTQYF.

This chain links TRBV21-1 with TRBJ1-2; the DNA was not compared with TRBD1, the D call given in the table. TRBV21-1 is given as a pseudogene. The CDR3 totals 17 residues. Here the CDR3 reads CASTRPGQGAVNYGYTF. The CDR3 DNA follows: TGTGCCAGCACACGCCCTGGACAGGGGGCGGTTAACTATGGCTACACCTTC.

The J gene is TRBJ2-6, the V gene TRBV19, with TRBD1 as a possible D gene (6 bases). The germline V and J ends were trimmed by 5 bases and 0 bases, with 20 bases remaining between them. CDR1 and CDR2 (germline): LNHDA, SQIVND (reference sequence). The CDR3 is 19 residues long. As DNA, the CDR3 is TGTGCCAGTAGTCCGGCAGGGGCTTTTAAGATCTCTGGGGCCAACGTCCTGACTTTC. Translated, it gives CASSPAGAFKISGANVLTF.